These T cell receptor beta chains were read from a single sample in a study of regulatory T cells in long-lasting Graves disease. One entry per CDR3 protein results from TCRdb running MiXCR on the multiplex PCR reads. The sample records about 660,000 distinct CDR3 sequences, 30% being singletons. The sequencing here drew on peripheral blood mononuclear cells (PBMCs), taken when the disease was refractory, from a patient treated with antithyroid drugs. These receptors came from a female donor with Graves disease. The CDR3 runs from the conserved cysteine through the conserved F or W. D genes are given only for firm matches. For some rows the clone size is stated as once, few or many, or as a class when expanded; others skip it.

D	J	V	size	DNA	CDR3
NA	TRBJ1-2	TRBV6-2/TRBV6-3	NA	TGTGCCAGCAGTTCCCCCGGTGGCTACACCTTC	CASSSPGGYTF
NA	TRBJ2-3	TRBV20-1	NA	TGCAGTGCTCCCCGACTATCTAGCACAGATACGCAGTATTTT	CSAPRLSSTDTQYF
NA	TRBJ1-5	TRBV3-1	few	TGTGCCAGCAGCCAAGATTTGAATCAGCCCCAGCATTTT	CASSQDLNQPQHF
TRBD1	TRBJ1-1	TRBV6-5	many	TGTGCCAGCAGTTACCCCGGGACAGGGATGAACACTGAAGCTTTCTTT	CASSYPGTGMNTEAFF
NA	TRBJ1-2	TRBV28	many	TGTGCCAGCAGTTTTCGAGGGAACTATGGCTACACCTTC	CASSFRGNYGYTF
NA	TRBJ1-2	TRBV6-1	NA	TGTGCCAGCAGTCACCTAGGACAGAGACCCAACTATGGCTACACCTTC	CASSHLGQRPNYGYTF
NA	TRBJ2-5	TRBV6-1	many	TGTGCCAGCAGAAGAGAGACCCAGTACTTC	CASRRETQYF
NA	TRBJ2-2	TRBV12-3/TRBV12-4	many	TGTGCCAGCAGTTTCACCCCCCTCACCGGGGAGCTGTTTTTT	CASSFTPLTGELFF
TRBD1	TRBJ1-2	TRBV29-1	NA	TGCAGCGCTCACAGGGACAGAGGCTATGGCTACACCTTC	CSAHRDRGYGYTF
NA	TRBJ1-1	TRBV3-1	NA	TGTGCCAGCAGCCAAGGGGAGTGGGGTACTGAAGCTTTCTTT	CASSQGEWGTEAFF
NA	TRBJ2-5	TRBV28	NA	TGTGCCAGGGGCCGGAAGGGCGATGGCAGGGTACGAGAGACCCAGTACTTC	CARGRKGDGRVRETQYF
NA	TRBJ1-2	TRBV28	many	TGTGCCAGCAGCACCCCCTATGGCTACACCTTC	CASSTPYGYTF
NA	TRBJ1-5	TRBV12-3/TRBV12-4	many	TGTGCCAGCAGTTCCGGACAATCCCAGCCCCAGCATTTT	CASSSGQSQPQHF
TRBD1	TRBJ1-3	TRBV20-1	NA	TGCAGTGCTACGGACAGGAACTCTGGAAACACCATATATTTT	CSATDRNSGNTIYF
NA	TRBJ1-5	TRBV30	NA	TGTGCCTGTTCCCCTGGGCATTCCAATCAGCCCCAGCATTTT	CACSPGHSNQPQHF
NA	TRBJ1-5	TRBV6-1	NA	TGTGCCAGCATGAGGGAGCGGGGTAGCAATCAGCCCCAGCATTTT	CASMRERGSNQPQHF
NA	TRBJ2-7	TRBV20-1	NA	TGCAGTGCTAGCGAGGCGCTTACCTACGAGCAGTACTTC	CSASEALTYEQYF
TRBD1	TRBJ1-2	TRBV28	many	TGTGCCAGCAGTGAACAGGGGGCCCACTATGGCTACACCTTC	CASSEQGAHYGYTF
NA	TRBJ1-3	TRBV9	few	TGTGCCAGCAGCGCACAGGGTACTCACCCTACAAACACCATATATTTT	CASSAQGTHPTNTIYF
NA	TRBJ2-5	TRBV20-1	NA	TGCAGTGCTAGGTCGGCAGGGGAGTCAGAGACCCAGTACTTC	CSARSAGESETQYF
NA	TRBJ1-1	TRBV27	many	TGTGCCAGCAGTTTATCGGCAAGAGGCACTGAAGCTTTCTTT	CASSLSARGTEAFF
NA	TRBJ1-6	TRBV28	many	TGTGCCAGCAGCCCAGGGCAGGGTGGGCGATCACCCCTCCACTTT	CASSPGQGGRSPLHF
TRBD1	TRBJ2-7	TRBV7-2	few	TGTGCCAGCAGCTTAGCCGGACAGGGGGTCCACGAGCAGTACTTC	CASSLAGQGVHEQYF
NA	TRBJ1-2	TRBV7-9	NA	TGTGCCAGCAGCCGTCCGGTGGGACCGCTTAACGGCGGCTACACCTTC	CASSRPVGPLNGGYTF
NA	TRBJ2-7	TRBV20-1	few	TGCAGTGCTCTACAGGGCTACGAGCAGTACTTC	CSALQGYEQYF
NA	TRBJ2-5	TRBV6-1	few	TGTGCCAGCAGTGAAGTAACCTTTGGCGGGACCACTAGGACCCAGTACTTC	CASSEVTFGGTTRTQYF
TRBD1	TRBJ1-1	TRBV28	many	TGTGCCAGCAGTTTACCGGGACAGGGGGCTTTCCTGAACACTGAAGCTTTCTTT	CASSLPGQGAFLNTEAFF
NA	TRBJ1-3	TRBV12-3/TRBV12-4	NA	TGTGCCAGCAGTCGAGTCACTGGAAACACCATATATTTT	CASSRVTGNTIYF
TRBD1	TRBJ1-2	TRBV27	few	TGTGCCAGCAGACCTGGGACAGGGGGCTTTATGTACACCTTC	CASRPGTGGFMYTF
NA	TRBJ1-5	TRBV19	NA	TGTGCCAGTACAGGGTATAGCAATCAGCCCCAGCATTTT	CASTGYSNQPQHF
NA	TRBJ2-2	TRBV28	NA	TGTGCCAGCAGTCCCACCCGCCCTGGCGGACGTCCGGCCGGGGAGCTGTTTTTT	CASSPTRPGGRPAGELFF
NA	TRBJ1-6	TRBV6-2/TRBV6-3	NA	TGTGCCAGCAGTTCTTCCTCCAGAGGTTTTAATTCACCCCTCCACTTT	CASSSSSRGFNSPLHF
NA	TRBJ2-7	TRBV7-2	few	TGTGCCAGCAGCTTAGACCACAGTTCGAGCTCCTACGAGCAGTACTTC	CASSLDHSSSSYEQYF
TRBD1	TRBJ1-1	TRBV10-3	NA	TGTGCCATCGGAGGGACAGGGGCTGAGAACACTGAAGCTTTCTTT	CAIGGTGAENTEAFF
TRBD1	TRBJ1-5	TRBV6-1	few	TGTGCCAGCAGTGAAGGACAGGGTGGGCATCAGCCCCAGCATTTT	CASSEGQGGHQPQHF
NA	TRBJ1-2	TRBV3-1	few	TGTGCCAACAGCCCAGAGGTCTACACCCATGGCTACACCTTC	CANSPEVYTHGYTF
NA	TRBJ1-1	TRBV7-9	NA	TGTGCCAGCTACGGGCAGGGGAACACTGAAGCTTTCTTT	CASYGQGNTEAFF
TRBD1	TRBJ2-7	TRBV15	many	TGTGCCACCAAGTCTCGGACAGGGGGACACGAGCAGTACTTC	CATKSRTGGHEQYF
NA	TRBJ2-7	TRBV20-1	NA	TGCAGTGCTAGAGGGTTCGACAGTCCGGCCGCCGAGCAGTACTTC	CSARGFDSPAAEQYF
NA	TRBJ2-1	TRBV3-1	once	TGTGCCAGCAGCCAGCGGGCCCGGGGAAATGAGCAGTTCTTC	CASSQRARGNEQFF
NA	TRBJ2-7	TRBV19	NA	TGTGCCAGTAGTACGACAGGGAGCGGGAGTCACGAGCAGTACTTC	CASSTTGSGSHEQYF
NA	TRBJ1-2	TRBV18	NA	TGTGCCAGCTCACCAGAACAGTACTATGGCTACACCTTC	CASSPEQYYGYTF
TRBD1	TRBJ1-5	TRBV20-1	many	TGCAGTGCTAGAGGCGGACAGGGTGGTCAGCCCCAGCATTTT	CSARGGQGGQPQHF
TRBD1	TRBJ1-2	TRBV7-9	NA	TGTGCCAGCAGCCAACTTGACAGGGACTATGGCTACACCTTC	CASSQLDRDYGYTF
NA	TRBJ1-2	TRBV12-3/TRBV12-4	NA	TGTGCCAGCAGTTTAGCGCCCGGAGACCTTCTAAGGGACTATGGCTACACCTTC	CASSLAPGDLLRDYGYTF
NA	TRBJ1-5	TRBV19	few	TGTGCATCAGCCCCGACAGGCAGCAATCAGCCCCAGCATTTT	CASAPTGSNQPQHF
NA	TRBJ1-2	TRBV29-1	few	TGCAGCGGAAAGTCTAGGGACTATGGCTACACCTTC	CSGKSRDYGYTF
NA	TRBJ2-7	TRBV13	NA	TGTGCCAGCAGCTTAAACGTCCAGAGGCGGTCCGAGCAGTACTTC	CASSLNVQRRSEQYF
NA	TRBJ1-5	TRBV10-2	NA	TGCGCCAGCAGTGAGGCGGCCGGGGGGCCCCAGCATTTT	CASSEAAGGPQHF
NA	TRBJ1-2	TRBV25-1	NA	TGTGCCAGCAGTGAGGGACGGCACTACACCTTC	CASSEGRHYTF
NA	TRBJ1-4	TRBV24-1	NA	TGTGCCACCAGTGACCCTACCGCCCTGAATGAAAAACTGTTTTTT	CATSDPTALNEKLFF
NA	TRBJ1-1	TRBV12-3/TRBV12-4	NA	TGTGCCAGCAGTCCACACCGACCGAACACTGAAGCTTTCTTT	CASSPHRPNTEAFF
NA	TRBJ2-7	TRBV28	many	TGTGCCAGCAGATCTGAGTCCTTCTACGAGCAGTACTTC	CASRSESFYEQYF
NA	TRBJ2-2	TRBV5-1	few	TGCGCCAGCAGCGCCGGGGGACCATCGAACACCGGGGAGCTGTTTTTT	CASSAGGPSNTGELFF
TRBD1	TRBJ1-5	TRBV28	NA	TGTGCCAGCATCCCAGCGCAGGGGGGAGGTCAGCCCCAGCATTTT	CASIPAQGGGQPQHF